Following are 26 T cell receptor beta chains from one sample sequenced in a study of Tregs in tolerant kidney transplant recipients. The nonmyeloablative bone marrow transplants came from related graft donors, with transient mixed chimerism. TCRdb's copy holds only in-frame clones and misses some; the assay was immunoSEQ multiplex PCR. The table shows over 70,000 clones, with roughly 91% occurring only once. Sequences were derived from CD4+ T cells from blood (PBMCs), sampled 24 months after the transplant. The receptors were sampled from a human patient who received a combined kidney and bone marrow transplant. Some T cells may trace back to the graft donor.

The CDR3 coding sequence is TGCGCCAGCAGCTTGGTAGGGACAGGGGGCTTAGGCTACACCTTC. Translated, it gives CASSLVGTGGLGYTF. V and J are TRBV5-1 and TRBJ1-2; 12 positions agree with TRBD1. This CDR3 is 15 amino acids long. The germline V gene has CDR1 SGHRS and CDR2 YFSETQ. V shed 0 bases and J 8 bases; nucleotides not matched to a gene: 5.

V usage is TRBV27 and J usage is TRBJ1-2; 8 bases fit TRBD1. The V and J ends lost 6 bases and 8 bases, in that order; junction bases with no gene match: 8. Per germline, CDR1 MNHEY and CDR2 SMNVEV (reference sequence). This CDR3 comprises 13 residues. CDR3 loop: CASSPDRAGGYTF. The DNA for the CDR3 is TGTGCCAGCAGCCCGGACAGGGCCGGGGGCTACACCTTC.

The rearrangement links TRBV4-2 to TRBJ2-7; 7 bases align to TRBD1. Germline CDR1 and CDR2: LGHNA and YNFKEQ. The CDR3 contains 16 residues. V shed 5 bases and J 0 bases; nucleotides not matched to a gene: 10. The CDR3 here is CASSYGQERTSYEQYF. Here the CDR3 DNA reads TGTGCCAGCAGCTACGGACAGGAAAGGACCTCCTACGAGCAGTACTTC.

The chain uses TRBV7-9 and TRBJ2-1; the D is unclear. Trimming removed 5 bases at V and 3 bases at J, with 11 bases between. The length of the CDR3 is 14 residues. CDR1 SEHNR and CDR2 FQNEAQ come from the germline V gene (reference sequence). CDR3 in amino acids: CASSPNSNYNEQFF. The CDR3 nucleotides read TGTGCCAGCAGCCCCAACTCGAACTACAATGAGCAGTTCTTC. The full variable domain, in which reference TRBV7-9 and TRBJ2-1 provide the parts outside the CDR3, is DTGVSQNPRHKITKRGQNVTFRCDPISEHNRLYWYRQTLGQGPEFLTYFQNEAQLEKSRLLSDRFSAERPKGSFSTLEIQRTEQGDSAMYLCASSPNSNYNEQFFGPGTRLTVL.

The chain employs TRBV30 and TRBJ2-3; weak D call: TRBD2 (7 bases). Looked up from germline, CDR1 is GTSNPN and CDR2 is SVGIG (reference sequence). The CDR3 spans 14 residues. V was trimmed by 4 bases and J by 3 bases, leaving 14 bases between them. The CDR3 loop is CAWTGGLRTDTQYF. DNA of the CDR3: TGTGCCTGGACCGGGGGGCTTCGTACAGATACGCAGTATTTT.

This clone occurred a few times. The chain's CDR3 is CASSDRGRGQPQHF. CDR3 nucleotide sequence: TGTGCCAGCAGTGATCGGGGGAGGGGTCAGCCCCAGCATTTT. The V and J genes are TRBV6-1 and TRBJ1-5, with D tentatively TRBD1 (5 bases). CDR1 is MNHNS, CDR2 SASEGT, per germline. This CDR3 has 14 residues. V was pared by 3 bases and J by 6 bases, with 12 bases between.

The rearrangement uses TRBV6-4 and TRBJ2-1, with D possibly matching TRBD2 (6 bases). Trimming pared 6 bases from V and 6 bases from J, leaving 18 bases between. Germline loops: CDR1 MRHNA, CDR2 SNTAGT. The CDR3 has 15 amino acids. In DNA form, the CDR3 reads TGTGCCAGCAGCCAGGGCATAGCGGCGGTCAATGAGCAGTTCTTC. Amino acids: CASSQGIAAVNEQFF.

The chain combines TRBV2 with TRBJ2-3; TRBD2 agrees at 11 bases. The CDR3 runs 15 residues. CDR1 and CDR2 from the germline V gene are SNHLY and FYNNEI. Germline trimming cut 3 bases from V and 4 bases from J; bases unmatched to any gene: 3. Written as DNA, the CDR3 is TGTGCCAGCAGTGAGCCTAGCGGGAGGCCAGATACGCAGTATTTT. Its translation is CASSEPSGRPDTQYF. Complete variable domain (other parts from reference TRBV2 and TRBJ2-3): EPEVTQTPSHQVTQMGQEVILRCVPISNHLYFYWYRQILGQKVEFLVSFYNNEISEKSEIFDDQFSVERPDGSNFTLKIRSTKLEDSAMYFCASSEPSGRPDTQYFGPGTRLTVL.

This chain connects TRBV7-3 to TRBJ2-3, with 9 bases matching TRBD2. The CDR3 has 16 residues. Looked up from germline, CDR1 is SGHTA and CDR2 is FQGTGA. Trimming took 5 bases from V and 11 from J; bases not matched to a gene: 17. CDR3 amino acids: CASSPGGAGGPLGQYF. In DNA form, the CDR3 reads TGTGCCAGCAGCCCCGGGGGAGCGGGGGGCCCATTGGGGCAGTATTTT.

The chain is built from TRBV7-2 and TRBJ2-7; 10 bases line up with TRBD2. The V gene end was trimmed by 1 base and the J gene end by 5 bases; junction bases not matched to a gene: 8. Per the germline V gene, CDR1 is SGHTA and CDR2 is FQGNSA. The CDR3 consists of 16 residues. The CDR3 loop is CASSLVRAGGPDEQYF. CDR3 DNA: TGTGCCAGCAGCTTAGTTCGAGCGGGAGGGCCTGACGAGCAGTACTTC.

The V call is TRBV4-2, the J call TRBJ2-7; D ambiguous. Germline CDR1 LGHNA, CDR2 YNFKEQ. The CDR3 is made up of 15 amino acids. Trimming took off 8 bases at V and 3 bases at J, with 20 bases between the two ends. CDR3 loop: CASGSTWPADYEQYF. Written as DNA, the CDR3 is TGTGCCAGCGGTTCGACTTGGCCAGCAGACTACGAGCAGTACTTC.

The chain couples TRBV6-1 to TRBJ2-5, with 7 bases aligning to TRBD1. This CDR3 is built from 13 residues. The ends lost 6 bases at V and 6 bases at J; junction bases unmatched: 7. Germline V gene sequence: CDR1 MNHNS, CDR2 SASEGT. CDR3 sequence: CASRNRGWQTQYF. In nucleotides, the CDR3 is TGTGCCAGCAGAAACAGGGGTTGGCAGACCCAGTACTTC.

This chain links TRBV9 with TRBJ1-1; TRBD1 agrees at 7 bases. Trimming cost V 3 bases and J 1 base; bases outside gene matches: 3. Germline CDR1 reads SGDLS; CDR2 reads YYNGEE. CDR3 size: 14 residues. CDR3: CASSEQGSNTEAFF. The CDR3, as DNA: TGTGCCAGCAGCGAACAGGGGTCGAACACTGAAGCTTTCTTT.

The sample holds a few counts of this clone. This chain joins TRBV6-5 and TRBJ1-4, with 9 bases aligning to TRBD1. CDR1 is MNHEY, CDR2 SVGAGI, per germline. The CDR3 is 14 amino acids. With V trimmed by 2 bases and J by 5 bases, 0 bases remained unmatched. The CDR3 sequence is CASSYGQGNEKLFF. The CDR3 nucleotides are TGTGCCAGCAGTTACGGACAGGGGAATGAAAAACTGTTTTTT.

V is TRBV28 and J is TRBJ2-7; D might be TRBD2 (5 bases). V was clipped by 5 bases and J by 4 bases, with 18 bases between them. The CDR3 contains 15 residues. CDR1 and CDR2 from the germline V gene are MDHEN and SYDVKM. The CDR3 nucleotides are TGTGCCAGCAGTCCCGCGGGTAAAGGCGGATACGAGCAGTACTTC. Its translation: CASSPAGKGGYEQYF.

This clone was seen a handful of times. Here the CDR3 reads CASSENSGSSYNEQFF. CDR3 bases: TGTGCCAGCTCCGAGAATAGCGGGAGCTCCTACAATGAGCAGTTCTTC. This sequence joins TRBV18 and TRBJ2-1, with 9 bases aligning to TRBD2. Germline V gene data show CDR1 as KGHSH and CDR2 as LQKENI. Losses at the gene ends were 6 bases for V and 0 bases for J; bases not matched to a gene: 6. This CDR3 is 16 amino acids long.

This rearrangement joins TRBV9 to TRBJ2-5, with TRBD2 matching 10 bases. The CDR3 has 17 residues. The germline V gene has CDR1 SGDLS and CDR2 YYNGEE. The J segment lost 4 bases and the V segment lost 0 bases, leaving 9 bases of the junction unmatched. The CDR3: CASSVGASGRWRETQYF. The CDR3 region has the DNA TGTGCCAGCAGCGTAGGGGCTAGCGGGAGATGGAGAGAGACCCAGTACTTC.

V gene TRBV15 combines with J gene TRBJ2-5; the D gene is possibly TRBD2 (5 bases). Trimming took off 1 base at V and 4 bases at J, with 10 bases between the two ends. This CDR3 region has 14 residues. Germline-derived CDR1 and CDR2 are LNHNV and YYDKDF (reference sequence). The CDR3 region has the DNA TGTGCCACCAGCAGAGCCCCCGGACTAGAGACCCAGTACTTC. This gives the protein CATSRAPGLETQYF.

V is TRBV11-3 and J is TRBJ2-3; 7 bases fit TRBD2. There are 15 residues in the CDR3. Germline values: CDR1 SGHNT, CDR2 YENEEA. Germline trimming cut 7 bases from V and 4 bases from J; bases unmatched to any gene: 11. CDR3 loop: CASTHRGSTPDTQYF. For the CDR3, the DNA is TGTGCCAGCACCCACCGCGGGAGTACTCCAGATACGCAGTATTTT.

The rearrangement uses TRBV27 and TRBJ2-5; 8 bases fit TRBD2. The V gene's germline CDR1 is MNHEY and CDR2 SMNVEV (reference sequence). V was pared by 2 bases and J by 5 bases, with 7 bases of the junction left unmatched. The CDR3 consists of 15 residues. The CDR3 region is CASSLVGRAGETQYF. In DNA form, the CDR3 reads TGTGCCAGCAGTTTAGTCGGGAGGGCCGGGGAGACCCAGTACTTC.

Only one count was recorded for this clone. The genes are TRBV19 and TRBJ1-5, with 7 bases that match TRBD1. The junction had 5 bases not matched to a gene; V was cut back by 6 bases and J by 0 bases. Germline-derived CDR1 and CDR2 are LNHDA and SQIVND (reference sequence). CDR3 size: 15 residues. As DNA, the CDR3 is TGTGCCAGTAGCCCCGGACAGGCTAGCAATCAGCCCCAGCATTTT. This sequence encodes CASSPGQASNQPQHF.

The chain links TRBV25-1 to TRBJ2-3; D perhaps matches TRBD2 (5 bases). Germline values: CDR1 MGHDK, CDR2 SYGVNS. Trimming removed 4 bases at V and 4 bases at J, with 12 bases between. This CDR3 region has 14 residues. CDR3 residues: CASSAFGVPDTQYF. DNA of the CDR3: TGTGCCAGCAGTGCCTTCGGGGTCCCAGATACGCAGTATTTT.

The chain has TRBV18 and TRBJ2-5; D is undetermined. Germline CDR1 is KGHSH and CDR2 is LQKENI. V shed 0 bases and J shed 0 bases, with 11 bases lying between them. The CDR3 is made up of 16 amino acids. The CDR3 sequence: CASSPPSPGYQETQYF. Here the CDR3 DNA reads TGTGCCAGCTCACCACCCAGCCCGGGTTACCAAGAGACCCAGTACTTC.

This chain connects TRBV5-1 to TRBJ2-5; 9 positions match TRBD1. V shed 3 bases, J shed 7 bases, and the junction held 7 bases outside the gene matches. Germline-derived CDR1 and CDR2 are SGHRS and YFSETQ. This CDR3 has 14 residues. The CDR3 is CASSYTGGAGTQYF. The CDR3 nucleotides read TGCGCCAGCAGCTACACAGGGGGCGCGGGGACCCAGTACTTC.

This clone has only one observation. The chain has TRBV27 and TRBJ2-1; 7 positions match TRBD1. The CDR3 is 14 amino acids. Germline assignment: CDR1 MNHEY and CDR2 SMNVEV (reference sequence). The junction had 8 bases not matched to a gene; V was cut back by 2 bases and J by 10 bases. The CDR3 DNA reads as TGTGCCAGCAGTTTAGTTGACAGGGTCGGCGAGCAGTTCTTC. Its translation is CASSLVDRVGEQFF.

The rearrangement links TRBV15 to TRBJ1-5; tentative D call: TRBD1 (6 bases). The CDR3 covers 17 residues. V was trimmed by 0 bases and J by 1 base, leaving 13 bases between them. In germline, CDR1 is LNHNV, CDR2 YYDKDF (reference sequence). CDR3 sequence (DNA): TGTGCCACCAGCAGAGATTTGAGGGGGACGAGCAATCAGCCCCAGCATTTT. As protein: CATSRDLRGTSNQPQHF.